In its sample, the clone carrying this T cell receptor beta chain ranks as medium-sized. Its antigen is undetermined. TCRdb re-derived calls from the 5' RACE reads in MiXCR, one entry per CDR3 protein. The sample lists about 10,000 distinct CDR3 sequences, over 25% occurring once. Whole-study results and caveats: Tumor Tregs overlapped most with tumor, then blood, naive CD4+ cells.

Cells sorted as Tregs were CD4+, CD25+ and CD127-/low. With V trimmed by 4 bases and J by 7 bases, 15 bases remained unmatched. The CDR3 runs to 17 residues. The sample consisted of Tregs sorted from a lymph node. The clonotype was recovered from a female donor with breast cancer. V gene TRBV12-3 or TRBV12-4 combines with J gene TRBJ1-2; TRBD1 aligns across 10 bases. CDR3 in amino acids: CASSYRDRGHGTPGYTF. CDR3 nucleotides: TGTGCCAGCAGTTACCGGGACAGGGGCCATGGGACCCCTGGCTACACCTTC.